This TCR beta chain was profiled in a study of Graves' ophthalmopathy and Graves' hyperthyroidism. The study recruited hyperthyroidism patients aged 18 to 65 who were newly diagnosed, under 2 months' duration. Germline V lookup: CDR1 MNHEY, CDR2 SVGAGI. CDR3 length: 14 amino acids. V was cut by 3 bases and J by 2 bases, with 10 bases left in between. RNA transcripts provided the template for amplifying TCR beta CDR3 regions. First-round RT-PCR with HTBI primers preceded a second-round multiplex PCR. One entry per CDR3 protein, called by TCRdb with MiXCR from the multiplex PCR reads. The sample carries about 380,000 distinct CDR3 sequences, 15% to 17% recorded once. This clonotype was picked up many times.

The sample was peripheral blood. The chain is built from TRBV6-5 and TRBJ1-2, with no clear D. The source of this sequence is a woman aged 18-29 years with stable Graves' hyperthyroidism. The CDR3 here is CASSYERANYGYTF. The CDR3 DNA reads as TGTGCCAGCAGTTATGAAAGGGCCAACTATGGCTACACCTTC.